This TCR beta chain appears in the sequencing data of a study of tumor and adjacent non-tumor tissue in lung cancer. Study background: Stage I to III disease affected 10 men and roughly 5 women aged about 30 to 85. Regarding the study as a whole: TCR diversity was significantly greater in tumor than normal lung tissue.

Details on this clonotype: Its antigen is still unknown.

TCRbeta libraries were built with three rounds of nested PCR, modified from ARM-PCR. One entry per CDR3 protein, called by TCRdb with MiXCR from the multiplex PCR reads. There are 65,000 to 70,000 distinct CDR3 sequences in the sample; 60% occur only once, and around 21% lies in the top ten. Germline CDR1 is SNHLY and CDR2 is FYNNEI. J was trimmed by 3 bases and V by 2 bases; bases with no gene match: 7. The CDR3 runs 16 residues. RNA was extracted from bulk tissue without any cell sorting. The J gene is TRBJ1-5, the V gene TRBV2; 7 bases are shared with TRBD1. This TCR was recovered from a man aged 45-65 years with non-small cell lung cancer. The sequenced sample was lung tumor tissue. This CDR3 reads CASSEIDRDPNQPQHF. The CDR3 nucleotides are TGTGCCAGCAGTGAAATAGACAGGGACCCCAATCAGCCCCAGCATTTT.